The 5 T cell receptor beta chains listed next were all sequenced from one sample in a study of radiotherapy plus CTLA-4 blockade in lung cancer. The assay was immunoSEQ multiplex PCR, and TCRdb's table has in-frame clones only and misses some. The table records 49,000 or so clones, roughly three quarters of them present only once. This sample comprised peripheral blood, obtained from a patient treated with radiotherapy plus ipilimumab. The source is a human donor with non-small cell lung cancer who had stable disease on radiotherapy plus ipilimumab.

V usage is TRBV6-5 and J usage is TRBJ1-1; 7 positions agree with TRBD1. CDR1 is MNHEY, CDR2 SVGAGI, per germline. J lost 9 bases, V lost 4 bases, and 8 bases had no gene match. The CDR3 has 13 residues. CDR3 nucleotides: TGTGCCAGCAGTTCCAAGCGGACAGGAAAAGCTTTCTTT. Protein product: CASSSKRTGKAFF.

The chain carries TRBV28 and TRBJ1-3; tentative D call: TRBD1 (5 bases). V was trimmed by 8 bases and J by 0 bases, leaving 17 bases between them. Germline V gene data show CDR1 as MDHEN and CDR2 as SYDVKM. This CDR3 region has 16 residues. The CDR3 DNA is TGTGCCAGCGTAACACCGGGACCCAACTCTGGAAACACCATATATTTT. Protein: CASVTPGPNSGNTIYF.

V is TRBV7-9 and J is TRBJ2-5; TRBD1 matches 10 bases. Germline V gene sequence: CDR1 SEHNR, CDR2 FQNEAQ (reference sequence). V gave up 6 bases and J gave up 5 bases; unmatched junction bases: 6. There are 14 residues in the CDR3. The CDR3: CASRRDRGRETQYF. In nucleotides, the CDR3 is TGTGCCAGCAGACGGGACAGGGGACGGGAGACCCAGTACTTC. Full variable domain (remainder filled in from reference TRBV7-9 and TRBJ2-5): DTGVSQNPRHKITKRGQNVTFRCDPISEHNRLYWYRQTLGQGPEFLTYFQNEAQLEKSRLLSDRFSAERPKGSFSTLEIQRTEQGDSAMYLCASRRDRGRETQYFGPGTRLLVL.

The chain uses TRBV21-1 and TRBJ2-3; TRBD1, as called in the table, went unchecked against the DNA. TRBV21-1 has pseudogene status. The length of the CDR3 is 14 residues. The CDR3 region is CARIEQKSTDTQYF. CDR3 coding DNA: TGTGCCAGGATTGAACAAAAGAGCACAGATACGCAGTATTTT.

The CDR3, as DNA: TGTGCCAGCTTCCCCGATCCAGGGGGCTATGAAGCTTTCTTT. It codes for CASFPDPGGYEAFF. The chain is built from TRBV18 and TRBJ1-1; TRBD1 agrees at 8 bases. After removal of 7 bases from V and 7 bases from J, the junction contained 11 bases not matched to a gene. Germline V gives CDR1 KGHSH, CDR2 LQKENI. CDR3 length: 14 amino acids.